The 24 T cell receptor beta chains below were found in one sample sequenced in a study of blood T cell repertoires in COVID-19. Profiling relied on immunoSEQ multiplex PCR, and the TCRdb table lists in-frame clones only, not all of them. The table shows 200,000 to 250,000 clones, with around 86% occurring only once. Sample: PBMCs or T cells enriched from blood (not recorded which). The receptors come from a middle-aged woman with acute COVID-19.

This clone was counted a few times. The chain carries TRBV20-1 and TRBJ1-2; D call uncertain. CDR3 length equals 11 residues. V was trimmed by 6 bases and J by 5 bases, leaving 10 bases between them. Germline V gives CDR1 DFQATT, CDR2 SNEGSKA (reference sequence). The CDR3 DNA reads TGCAGTGCCCATCCCGGTTATGGCTACACCTTC. Protein sequence: CSAHPGYGYTF.

This clone was counted a few times. The chain links TRBV11-2 to TRBJ1-1; TRBD1 might be the D (6 bases). Germline CDR1 and CDR2: SGHAT and FQNNGV. The length of the CDR3 is 12 residues. Trimming pared 5 bases from V and 6 bases from J, leaving 10 bases between. This CDR3 reads CASSRGHSEAFF. Here the CDR3 DNA reads TGTGCCAGCAGCCGGGGACACTCTGAAGCTTTCTTT.

This chain connects TRBV10-2 to TRBJ1-3; tentative D call: TRBD1 (5 bases). Trimming took 10 bases from V and 2 from J, leaving 12 bases between them. CDR3 size: 13 residues. The germline gives CDR1 WSHSY, CDR2 SAAADI. CDR3 loop: CATWGGTGNTIYF. In nucleotides, the CDR3 is TGCGCCACCTGGGGGGGGACTGGAAACACCATATATTTT.

This chain uses TRBV5-4 with TRBJ1-2; 9 bases fit TRBD1. The length of the CDR3 is 16 residues. After removal of 1 base from V and 4 bases from J, the junction contained 8 bases not matched to a gene. The V gene's germline CDR1 is SGHNT and CDR2 YYREEE (reference sequence). Here the CDR3 reads CASSLRTGASGYGYTF. The CDR3 DNA sequence: TGTGCCAGCAGCTTGCGGACAGGGGCCTCCGGCTATGGCTACACCTTC.

The chain uses TRBV9 and TRBJ2-1; D perhaps matches TRBD2 (6 bases). This CDR3 is built from 15 residues. Trimming cost V 0 bases and J 6 bases, with 13 bases left between them. CDR1 and CDR2 (germline): SGDLS, YYNGEE. The CDR3 protein is CASSVDRGTFNEQFF. CDR3 coding DNA: TGTGCCAGCAGCGTAGATCGGGGGACTTTCAATGAGCAGTTCTTC.

The chain combines TRBV6-5 with TRBJ2-7, with TRBD1 as a possible D gene (6 bases). The CDR3 is 14 amino acids. V was cut by 0 bases and J by 3 bases, with 9 bases left in between. The germline V gene encodes CDR1 MNHEY and CDR2 SVGAGI. The CDR3 DNA reads TGTGCCAGCAGTTACTCGCCGGACAGCTACGAGCAGTACTTC. Translating it yields CASSYSPDSYEQYF.

The chain combines TRBV6-6 with TRBJ1-1, with unresolved D. The germline gives CDR1 MNHNY, CDR2 SVGAGI (reference sequence). This CDR3 spans 14 amino acids. V shed 6 bases and J shed 4 bases, with 15 bases lying between them. In DNA, the CDR3 is TGTGCCAGCAGCAGCAGAGGCCTGGGCACTGAAGCTTTCTTT. Its protein product is CASSSRGLGTEAFF.

Here the CDR3 reads CASGPGQGNTGELFF. CDR3 bases: TGTGCCAGCGGTCCGGGACAGGGCAACACCGGGGAGCTGTTTTTT. The gene calls are TRBV9 and TRBJ2-2, with 9 positions matching TRBD1. In germline, CDR1 is SGDLS, CDR2 YYNGEE. CDR3 length equals 15 residues. J gave up 2 bases and V 7 bases, and 6 bases lay outside the gene matches.

The J gene is TRBJ1-2, the V gene TRBV18; 8 nucleotides agree with TRBD1. J was trimmed by 5 bases and V by 3 bases; bases with no gene match: 8. This CDR3 has 15 amino acids. The germline gives CDR1 KGHSH, CDR2 LQKENI. The DNA of the CDR3 is TGTGCCAGCTCACCCACCGCACAGGGGGGTTATGGCTACACCTTC. Its protein is CASSPTAQGGYGYTF.

The rearrangement uses TRBV3-1 (or the pseudogene TRBV3-2) and TRBJ1-1; the match to TRBD1 covers 7 bases. The trim removed 1 base at V and 8 bases at J, leaving 4 bases unmatched. The CDR3 consists of 13 residues. Germline V gene sequence: CDR1 LGHDT, CDR2 YNNKEL (reference sequence). The CDR3 region has the DNA TGTGCCAGCAGCCAAGTTTCAGGGGGGGAAGCTTTCTTT. Amino acids: CASSQVSGGEAFF.

This sequence joins TRBV19 and TRBJ2-4; the match to TRBD1 covers 7 bases. The CDR3 has 15 amino acids. Germline trimming cut 1 base from V and 6 bases from J; bases unmatched to any gene: 6. Germline loops: CDR1 LNHDA, CDR2 SQIVND (reference sequence). CDR3 nucleotide sequence: TGTGCCAGTAGTATAGCCCGACAGGGAGTAAACATTCAGTACTTC. It specifies CASSIARQGVNIQYF.

This chain joins TRBV6-2 or TRBV6-3 and TRBJ2-7; D possibly corresponds to TRBD2 (5 bases). This CDR3 has 14 residues. Germline V CDR1 and CDR2: MNHEY, SVGEGT. V was pared by 6 bases and J by 0 bases, with 12 bases between. For the CDR3, the DNA is TGTGCCAGCAGCTCTTCGGGGATCTCCTACGAGCAGTACGTC. Translating gives CASSSSGISYEQYV.

This chain links TRBV7-3 with TRBJ2-1, with a tentative D call TRBD2 (8 bases). Trimming took off 4 bases at V and 2 bases at J, with 21 bases between the two ends. The CDR3 is made up of 18 amino acids. Germline lookup yields CDR1 SGHTA and CDR2 FQGTGA. Here the CDR3 DNA reads TGTGCCAGCAGCTCGCGCCAGGGGGAGCGGGGGACCTACAATGAGCAGTTCTTC. Its protein product is CASSSRQGERGTYNEQFF.

This chain connects TRBV29-1 to TRBJ1-1; TRBD1 matches 8 bases. This CDR3 is built from 12 residues. CDR1 and CDR2 from the germline V gene are SQVTM and ANQGSEA. CDR3 nucleotides: TGCAGTACAGGGGGAGGGTACACTGAAGCTTTCTTT. Translation gives CSTGGGYTEAFF.

V is TRBV2 and J is TRBJ1-5; D unclear. In germline, CDR1 is SNHLY, CDR2 FYNNEI. V was pared by 6 bases and J by 0 bases, with 6 bases between. This CDR3 spans 13 amino acids. The chain's CDR3 is CASRRDSNQPQHF. For the CDR3, the DNA is TGTGCCAGCAGGAGAGATAGCAATCAGCCCCAGCATTTT.

J is TRBJ1-3 and V is TRBV5-1; D gene unclear. The CDR3 runs to 14 residues. Trimming removed 3 bases from V and 2 bases from J, with 9 bases in between. Germline V gene data show CDR1 as SGHRS and CDR2 as YFSETQ. The CDR3 here is CASSSGLPGNTIYF. The CDR3 DNA reads TGCGCCAGCAGCTCCGGACTCCCTGGAAACACCATATATTTT.

The chain is built from TRBV6-5 and TRBJ1-1, with 9 bases fitting TRBD1. This CDR3 is built from 15 residues. Germline CDR1 MNHEY, CDR2 SVGAGI. After removal of 2 bases from V and 0 bases from J, the junction contained 1 base not matched to a gene. The CDR3: CASSYRTGVNTEAFF. The CDR3 coding sequence is TGTGCCAGCAGTTACCGGACAGGGGTGAACACTGAAGCTTTCTTT.

The rearrangement uses TRBV2 and TRBJ1-2; D not certain. The CDR3 runs to 11 residues. The germline V gene encodes CDR1 SNHLY and CDR2 FYNNEI. V lost 4 bases and J 6 bases, leaving 6 bases between the germline ends. The CDR3 loop reads CASSARDGYTF. CDR3 coding DNA: TGTGCCAGCAGTGCCCGGGATGGCTACACCTTC.

The CDR3 reads CASSPQGGPYEQYF. The DNA of the CDR3 is TGTGCCAGCAGCCCCCAGGGGGGCCCCTACGAGCAGTACTTC. J is TRBJ2-7 and V is TRBV9; tentatively, D is TRBD1 (7 bases). CDR1 and CDR2 (germline): SGDLS, YYNGEE. The ends were cut back, 4 bases at V and 2 bases at J, with 13 bases in the middle. The CDR3 runs to 14 residues.

This chain links TRBV3-1 (or the pseudogene TRBV3-2) with TRBJ1-5; no clear D. The CDR3 consists of 15 residues. Germline V CDR1 and CDR2: LGHDT, YNNKEL (reference sequence). The germline V and J ends were trimmed by 0 bases and 7 bases, with 13 bases remaining between them. The DNA of the CDR3 is TGTGCCAGCAGCCAAGATCCCGCGAGTTCGCAGCCCCAGCATTTT. It encodes CASSQDPASSQPQHF.

This clone was counted between two and nine times. This sequence joins TRBV5-1 and TRBJ1-3; D unresolved. V lost 0 bases, J lost 0 bases, and 22 bases lay in between. The CDR3 consists of 20 residues. CDR1 is SGHRS and CDR2 is YFSETQ in the germline V gene. The CDR3 protein is CASSLGFSRSQINSGNTIYF. CDR3 coding DNA: TGCGCCAGCAGCTTGGGTTTTTCTCGTTCGCAGATTAACTCTGGAAACACCATATATTTT.

The CDR3 reads CASSTAGGYGYTF. In DNA form, the CDR3 reads TGTGCCAGCTCAACCGCAGGGGGTTACGGCTACACCTTC. The V call is TRBV19, the J call TRBJ1-2; TRBD1 aligns across 7 bases. V lost 9 bases and J lost 8; bases outside the gene matches: 12. The CDR3 consists of 13 residues. Per germline, CDR1 LNHDA and CDR2 SQIVND (reference sequence).

The V gene is TRBV5-4, the J gene TRBJ1-3; TRBD1 is a possible D gene (6 bases). Between the trimmed V and J ends, which lost 1 base and 6 bases, there was a span of 14 bases. This CDR3 spans 15 amino acids. Germline lookup yields CDR1 SGHNT and CDR2 YYREEE (reference sequence). CDR3 nucleotide sequence: TGTGCCAGCAGCTTGTTGCCAGGGGTTGAAAACACCATATATTTT. Amino acid sequence: CASSLLPGVENTIYF.

V gene TRBV10-3 combines with J gene TRBJ1-5, with TRBD1 identical over 8 bases. CDR3 length: 13 amino acids. J lost 5 bases, V lost 5 bases, and 2 bases had no gene match. Germline V gene sequence: CDR1 ENHRY, CDR2 SYGVKD. CDR3 coding DNA: TGTGCCATCAGTACGACAGGGGATCAGCCCCAGCATTTT. This encodes CAISTTGDQPQHF.